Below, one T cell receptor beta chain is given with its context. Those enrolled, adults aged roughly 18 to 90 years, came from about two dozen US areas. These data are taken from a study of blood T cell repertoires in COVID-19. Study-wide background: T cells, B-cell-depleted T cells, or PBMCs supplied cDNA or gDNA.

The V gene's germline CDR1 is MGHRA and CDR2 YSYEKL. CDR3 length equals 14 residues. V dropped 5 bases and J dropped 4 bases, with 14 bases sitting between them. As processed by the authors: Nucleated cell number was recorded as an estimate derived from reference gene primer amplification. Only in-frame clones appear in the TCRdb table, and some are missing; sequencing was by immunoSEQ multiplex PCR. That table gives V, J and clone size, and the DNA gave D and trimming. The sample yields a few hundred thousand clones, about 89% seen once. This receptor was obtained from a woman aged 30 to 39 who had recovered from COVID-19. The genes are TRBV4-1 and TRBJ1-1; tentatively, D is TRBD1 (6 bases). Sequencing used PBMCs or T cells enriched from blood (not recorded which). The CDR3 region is CASSEQGVGTEAFF. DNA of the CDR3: TGCGCCAGCAGCGAACAGGGTGTAGGCACTGAAGCTTTCTTT.